These 8 T cell receptor beta chains share one sample of origin, sequenced in a study of CD8 T cells in ankylosing spondylitis. TCRdb independently ran MiXCR on the 5' RACE reads; one entry per CDR3 protein. The table has 300,000 to 350,000 distinct CDR3 sequences, around 20% seen once; the top ten hold about 4%. The sequenced material came from blood, either unsorted or a sorted T cell fraction (not recorded which). Receptors were obtained from a female donor with ankylosing spondylitis or in good health (not recorded which).

In this sample, this clonotype turned up many times. This chain joins TRBV5-1 and TRBJ2-1; maybe TRBD2 (5 bases). Germline lookup yields CDR1 SGHRS and CDR2 YFSETQ. V was trimmed by 4 bases and J by 2 bases, leaving 10 bases between them. The CDR3 spans 14 residues. The CDR3 is CASSPQTTYNEQFF. CDR3 bases: TGCGCCAGCAGCCCTCAGACTACCTACAATGAGCAGTTCTTC.

The chain joins TRBV11-2 to TRBJ2-5, with D perhaps TRBD1 (5 bases). The CDR3 is made up of 13 amino acids. Germline CDR1 reads SGHAT; CDR2 reads FQNNGV. V lost 3 bases to trimming and J lost 7 bases, with 12 bases between them. Here the CDR3 reads CASSFRVDGTQYF. DNA of the CDR3: TGTGCCAGCAGCTTCAGGGTGGATGGGACCCAGTACTTC.

This clonotype has a handful of counts. This chain joins TRBV7-9 and TRBJ1-1, with D hard to call. From germline, CDR1 is SEHNR and CDR2 FQNEAQ (reference sequence). This CDR3 is 12 amino acids long. The germline V and J ends were trimmed by 8 bases and 0 bases, with 7 bases remaining between them. CDR3 residues: CASRAVNTEAFF. CDR3 nucleotide sequence: TGTGCCAGCCGGGCGGTGAACACTGAAGCTTTCTTT.

In this sample, this clonotype turned up once. The gene calls are TRBV6-2 or TRBV6-3 and TRBJ1-4; D gene ambiguous. This CDR3 has 15 amino acids. The germline V gene encodes CDR1 MNHEY and CDR2 SVGEGT. Between the trimmed V and J ends, which lost 6 bases and 0 bases, there was a span of 11 bases. For the CDR3, the DNA is TGTGCCAGCAGAAACAGCCTTGCAACTAATGAAAAACTGTTTTTT. Its translation is CASRNSLATNEKLFF.

The sample holds many counts of this clonotype. V is TRBV5-1 and J is TRBJ1-6; D gene ambiguous. The germline V and J ends were trimmed by 2 bases and 13 bases, with 16 bases remaining between them. This CDR3 has 14 amino acids. Germline CDR1 is SGHRS and CDR2 is YFSETQ. The chain's CDR3 is CASSFVRPSDPLHF. CDR3 nucleotides: TGCGCCAGCAGCTTCGTCAGACCCTCAGACCCCCTCCACTTT. The whole variable domain, remainder taken from reference TRBV5-1 and TRBJ1-6, is KAGVTQTPRYLIKTRGQQVTLSCSPISGHRSVSWYQQTPGQGLQFLFEYFSETQRNKGNFPGRFSGRQFSNSRSEMNVSTLELGDSALYLCASSFVRPSDPLHFGNGTRLTVT.

A few counts support this clonotype. The chain has TRBV6-5 and TRBJ2-7; D gene ambiguous. The CDR3 has 11 residues. The V gene's germline CDR1 is MNHEY and CDR2 SVGAGI. Trimming removed 6 bases from V and 6 bases from J, with 9 bases in between. CDR3 in amino acids: CASSKAFEQYF. As DNA, the CDR3 is TGTGCCAGCAGCAAGGCGTTCGAGCAGTACTTC.

The genes are TRBV12-3 or TRBV12-4 and TRBJ1-1; D ambiguous. Trimming cost V 2 bases and J 0 bases, with 7 bases left between them. The CDR3 extends over 14 amino acids. This CDR3 reads CASSLRILNTEAFF. CDR3 DNA sequence: TGTGCCAGCAGTTTAAGGATCCTGAACACTGAAGCTTTCTTT.

The chain carries TRBV7-9 and TRBJ2-3; 9 nucleotides agree with TRBD2. The CDR3 sequence is 15 residues long. Losses at the gene ends were 1 base for V and 6 bases for J; bases not matched to a gene: 5. Germline V lookup: CDR1 SEHNR, CDR2 FQNEAQ (reference sequence). The CDR3: CASSLVLAGSDTQYF. As DNA, the CDR3 is TGTGCCAGCAGCTTAGTTCTAGCGGGATCCGATACGCAGTATTTT. Filled out from reference TRBV7-9 and TRBJ2-3, the complete variable domain reads DTGVSQNPRHKITKRGQNVTFRCDPISEHNRLYWYRQTLGQGPEFLTYFQNEAQLEKSRLLSDRFSAERPKGSFSTLEIQRTEQGDSAMYLCASSLVLAGSDTQYFGPGTRLTVL.